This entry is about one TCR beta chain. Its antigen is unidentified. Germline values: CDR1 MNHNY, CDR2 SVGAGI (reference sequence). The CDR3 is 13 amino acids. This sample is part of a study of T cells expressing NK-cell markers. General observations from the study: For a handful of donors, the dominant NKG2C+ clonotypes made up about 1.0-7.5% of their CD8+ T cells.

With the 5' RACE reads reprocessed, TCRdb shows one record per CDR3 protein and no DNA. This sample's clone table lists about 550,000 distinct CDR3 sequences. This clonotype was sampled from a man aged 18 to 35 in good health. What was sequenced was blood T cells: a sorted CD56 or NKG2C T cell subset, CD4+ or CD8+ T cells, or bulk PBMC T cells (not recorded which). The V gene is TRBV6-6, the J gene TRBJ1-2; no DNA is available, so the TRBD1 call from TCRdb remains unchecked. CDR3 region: CASKQGAWSGYTF.